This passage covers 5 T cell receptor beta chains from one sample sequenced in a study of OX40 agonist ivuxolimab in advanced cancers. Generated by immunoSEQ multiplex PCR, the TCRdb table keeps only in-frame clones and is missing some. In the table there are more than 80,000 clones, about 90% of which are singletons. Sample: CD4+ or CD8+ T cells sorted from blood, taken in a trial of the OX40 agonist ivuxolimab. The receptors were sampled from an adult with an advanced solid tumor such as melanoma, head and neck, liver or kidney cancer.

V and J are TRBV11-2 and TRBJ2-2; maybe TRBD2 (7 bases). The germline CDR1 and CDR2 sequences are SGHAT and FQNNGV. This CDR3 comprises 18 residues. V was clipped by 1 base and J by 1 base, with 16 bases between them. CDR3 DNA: TGTGCCAGCAGCTTAGGGCAGGCGGGGGCCATGAACACCGGGGAGCTGTTTTTT. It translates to CASSLGQAGAMNTGELFF.

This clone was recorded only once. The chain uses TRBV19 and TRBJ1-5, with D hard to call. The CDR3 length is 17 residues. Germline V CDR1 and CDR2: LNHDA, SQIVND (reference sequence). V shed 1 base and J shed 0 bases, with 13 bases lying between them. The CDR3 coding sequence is TGTGCCAGTAGTATAGTAGCCTCATTTTATAGCAATCAGCCCCAGCATTTT. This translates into CASSIVASFYSNQPQHF. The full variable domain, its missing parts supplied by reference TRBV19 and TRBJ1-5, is DGGITQSPKYLFRKEGQNVTLSCEQNLNHDAMYWYRQDPGQGLRLIYYSQIVNDFQKGDIAEGYSVSREKKESFPLTVTSAQKNPTAFYLCASSIVASFYSNQPQHFGDGTRLSIL.

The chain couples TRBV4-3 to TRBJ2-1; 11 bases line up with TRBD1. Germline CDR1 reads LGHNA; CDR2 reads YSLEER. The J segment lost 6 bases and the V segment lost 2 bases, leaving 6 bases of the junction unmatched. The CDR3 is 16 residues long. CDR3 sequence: CASSQFGTGGVNEQFF. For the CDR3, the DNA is TGCGCCAGCAGCCAATTCGGGACAGGGGGAGTCAATGAGCAGTTCTTC.

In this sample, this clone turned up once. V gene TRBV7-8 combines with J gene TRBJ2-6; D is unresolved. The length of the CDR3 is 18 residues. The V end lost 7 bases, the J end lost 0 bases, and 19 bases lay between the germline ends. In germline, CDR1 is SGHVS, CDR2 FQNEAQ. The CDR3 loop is CASTQVPPRASGANVLTF. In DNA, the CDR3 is TGTGCCAGCACCCAGGTACCCCCGAGAGCCTCTGGGGCCAACGTCCTGACTTTC.

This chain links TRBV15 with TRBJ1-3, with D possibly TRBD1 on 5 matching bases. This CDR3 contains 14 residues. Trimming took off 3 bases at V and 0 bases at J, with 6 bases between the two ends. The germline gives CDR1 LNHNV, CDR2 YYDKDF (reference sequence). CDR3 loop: CATSSTGSGNTIYF. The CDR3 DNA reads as TGTGCCACCAGCAGTACAGGCTCTGGAAACACCATATATTTT.